Listed below are T cell receptor beta chains from one sample, sequenced in a study of graft-versus-host responses after intestinal transplantation. These receptors have no identified antigens. Profiled with immunoSEQ multiplex PCR; TCRdb holds only in-frame clones, not every one. Among some 80,000 clones listed, approximately 90% were seen once. This specimen was unstimulated CD8+ T cells sorted from spleen or lymph node cells, taken before transplant. The receptors were sampled from a human donor who was the organ donor for an intestinal transplant. CDR3s include the opening cysteine and the closing phenylalanine or tryptophan. A D gene is named only where the DNA matches it firmly. Only some rows state a clone size, as once, few, many or a class for expanded clones.

clone_size j_call d_call v_call cdr3_nt cdr3_aa
NA TRBJ2-1 NA TRBV9 TGTGCCAGCAGCGTTAGCGGTAATTCAAACAATGAGCAGTTCTTC CASSVSGNSNNEQFF
NA TRBJ2-1 NA TRBV4-1 TGCGCCAGCAGCCAAACGGGGGCTGCCTACAATGAGCAGTTCTTC CASSQTGAAYNEQFF
NA TRBJ1-6 NA TRBV6-1 TGTGCCAGCAGTGAACCGAGCACTGGGACAATCTATAATTCACCCCTCCACTTT CASSEPSTGTIYNSPLHF
NA TRBJ2-7 TRBD2 TRBV29-1 TGCAGCGTTGAGGGACTAGCGGAGTCCCGGTCCTACGAGCAGTACTTC CSVEGLAESRSYEQYF
NA TRBJ2-1 TRBD2 TRBV5-1 TGCGCCAGCAGCGGACCTAGCGGGGACTACAATGAGCAGTTCTTC CASSGPSGDYNEQFF
NA TRBJ2-1 TRBD1 TRBV7-8 TGTGCCAGCAGCCCCACAGGGGGCATATGGAATGAGCAGTTCTTC CASSPTGGIWNEQFF
NA TRBJ1-2 TRBD1 TRBV7-9 TGTGCCAGCAGCCTATCGGGACAGGGTGACTATGGCTACACCTTC CASSLSGQGDYGYTF
once TRBJ1-6 NA TRBV5-4 TGTGCCAGCAGCTTCAGAACAGGGCCGAGGAATTCACCCCTCCACTTT CASSFRTGPRNSPLHF
once TRBJ2-5 TRBD1 TRBV27 TGTGCCAGCAGTACGGGACAGGGGGGGTTGGGAGAGACCCAGTACTTC CASSTGQGGLGETQYF
NA TRBJ2-1 TRBD2 TRBV5-4 TGTGCCAGCAGCCCCGGGACTAGCATTGAGCAGTTCTTC CASSPGTSIEQFF
NA TRBJ2-7 NA TRBV6-5 TGTGCCAGCAGTTACGGGCCCTACGAGCAGTACTTC CASSYGPYEQYF
once TRBJ1-4 NA TRBV5-5 TGTGCCAGCAGCTTGGCCTGGGGTGAGGAGGAAAAACTGTTTTTT CASSLAWGEEEKLFF
NA TRBJ2-5 TRBD2 TRBV9 TGTGCCAGCAGCACCCCGACTAGCGGGGGCGAACAAGAGACCCAGTACTTC CASSTPTSGGEQETQYF
NA TRBJ1-6 NA TRBV6-5 TGTGCCAGCAGTTACTCGGGCACGGCCGGGATTTATGACCTCCACTTT CASSYSGTAGIYDLHF
NA TRBJ2-7 TRBD1 TRBV7-2 TGTGCCAGCAGCTTACAGGGGGTTCAGTACTTC CASSLQGVQYF
few TRBJ1-4 NA TRBV10-1 TGCGCCAGCAGTGCGGGCCCCGATAATGAAAAACTGTTTTTT CASSAGPDNEKLFF
few TRBJ2-3 NA TRBV21-1 TGTGCCAGCAGCAAAGGGGGCACAGATACGCAGTATTTT CASSKGGTDTQYF
few TRBJ2-2 NA TRBV27 TGTGCCAGCAGTTTTAGGGGGAACACCGGGGAGCTGTTTTTT CASSFRGNTGELFF
NA TRBJ1-1 NA TRBV27 TGTGCCAGCAGTTCCCATCCCGGGACGTGGGCGGCTGAAGCTTTCTTT CASSSHPGTWAAEAFF
NA TRBJ1-3 NA TRBV19 TGTGCCAGTACTTGGGGCAACACTGGAAACACCATATATTTT CASTWGNTGNTIYF
NA TRBJ2-7 NA TRBV10-3 TGTGCCATCAGCCCCACAGGGTTCTCCTACGAGCAGTACTTC CAISPTGFSYEQYF
NA TRBJ1-5 NA TRBV19 TGTGCCAGTAGTATAGATCTGTCCGGACTGCAGCCCCAGCATTTT CASSIDLSGLQPQHF
NA TRBJ2-2 TRBD2 TRBV27 TGTGCCAGCAGTATACCAACCGAAAGCGGGAGATTTACCGGGGAGCTGTTTTTT CASSIPTESGRFTGELFF
NA TRBJ2-7 NA TRBV6-5 TGTGCCAGCACTCAGGGAGCGACCCCCTTCTACGAGCAGTACTTC CASTQGATPFYEQYF
NA TRBJ2-5 TRBD2 TRBV9 TGTGCCAGCAGCGTAGCGGGAGGTTCCCAAGAGACCCAGTACTTC CASSVAGGSQETQYF
NA TRBJ2-7 TRBD1 TRBV14 TGTGCCAGCAGCCAAGAAGCGGACAGGCTTGGTGAGCAGTACTTC CASSQEADRLGEQYF
NA TRBJ2-1 TRBD1 TRBV7-9 TGTGCCAGCAGCTCCGGGACAGGGTGGTTGAGTGAGCAGTTCTTC CASSSGTGWLSEQFF
NA TRBJ2-7 NA TRBV7-2 TGTGCCAGCAGCCTATATTTGGGCCTCTACGAGCAGTACTTC CASSLYLGLYEQYF
NA TRBJ2-1 TRBD2 TRBV7-9 TGTGCCAGCAGCCACGGACTAGCGGGGTCCTACAATGAGCAGTTCTTC CASSHGLAGSYNEQFF
NA TRBJ2-7 TRBD1 TRBV23-1 TGCGCCAGCAGTCAATCGACAGGGGACGAGCAGTACTTC CASSQSTGDEQYF
NA TRBJ2-2 NA TRBV5-1 TGCGCCAGCAGCTTGGGGCAGGGGACCGGGGAGCTGTTTTTT CASSLGQGTGELFF
NA TRBJ1-1 NA TRBV19 TGTGCCAGTAGTCTTCAGGGCCTGAACACTGAAGCTTTCTTT CASSLQGLNTEAFF
once TRBJ2-7 NA TRBV18 TGTGCCAGCTCACCGCGGGGATACGAGCAGTACTTC CASSPRGYEQYF
once TRBJ2-1 TRBD2 TRBV4-1 TGCGCCAGCAGCCAAGTTTTCGGACTAGCGGGGTTATACAATGAGCAGTTCTTC CASSQVFGLAGLYNEQFF
NA TRBJ1-1 NA TRBV27 TGTGCCAGCAGTTTATCCCTAGATAGCACTGAAGCTTTCTTT CASSLSLDSTEAFF
NA TRBJ2-2 TRBD2 TRBV4-1 TGCGCCAGCAGCAGCACTAGCGCGAACACCGGGGAGCTGTTTTTT CASSSTSANTGELFF